A single T cell receptor (beta chain) is shown here with its context. Antigen: not known. The source of the sample is a study of response to subunit inactivated influenza vaccine. Overall study results and limits: It was suggested by the authors that few new T cells are recruited by each seasonal influenza vaccination.

One entry per CDR3 protein results from TCRdb running MiXCR on the RT-PCR reads. The repertoire holds hundreds of thousands of distinct CDR3 sequences, with 14% as singletons. CDR1 and CDR2 from the germline V gene are KGHDR and SFDVKD. Trimming stripped 0 bases from V and 6 bases from J, with 3 bases between. The CDR3 loop spans 12 amino acids. Source: PBMCs from blood, taken roughly 15 days before vaccination. This receptor was identified in a man aged 50 to 60 who received an inactivated influenza vaccine. The rearrangement links TRBV24-1 to TRBJ2-3; no firm D call. Here the CDR3 DNA reads TGTGCCACCAGTGATTTGCAGGATACGCAGTATTTT. Protein product: CATSDLQDTQYF.